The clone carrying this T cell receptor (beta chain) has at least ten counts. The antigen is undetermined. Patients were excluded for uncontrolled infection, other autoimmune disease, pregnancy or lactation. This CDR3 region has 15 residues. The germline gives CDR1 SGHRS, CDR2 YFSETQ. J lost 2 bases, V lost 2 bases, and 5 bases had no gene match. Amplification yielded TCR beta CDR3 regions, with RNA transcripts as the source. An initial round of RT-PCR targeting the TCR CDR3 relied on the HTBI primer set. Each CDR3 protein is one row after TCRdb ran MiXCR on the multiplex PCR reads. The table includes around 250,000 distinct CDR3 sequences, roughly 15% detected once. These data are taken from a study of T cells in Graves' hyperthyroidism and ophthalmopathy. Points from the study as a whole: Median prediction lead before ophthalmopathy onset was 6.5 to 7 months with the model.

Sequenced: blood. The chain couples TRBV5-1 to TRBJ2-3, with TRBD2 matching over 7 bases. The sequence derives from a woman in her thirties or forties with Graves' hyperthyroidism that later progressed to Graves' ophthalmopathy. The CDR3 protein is CASSFAGDDTDTQYF. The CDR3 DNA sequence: TGCGCCAGCAGCTTCGCGGGAGATGACACAGATACGCAGTATTTT. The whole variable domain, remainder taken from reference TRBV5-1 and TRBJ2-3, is KAGVTQTPRYLIKTRGQQVTLSCSPISGHRSVSWYQQTPGQGLQFLFEYFSETQRNKGNFPGRFSGRQFSNSRSEMNVSTLELGDSALYLCASSFAGDDTDTQYFGPGTRLTVL.